The entry below describes one T cell receptor (beta chain). As processed by the authors: Nucleated cell counts were estimated from reference gene primer amplification. Data came from immunoSEQ multiplex PCR; TCRdb stores just in-frame clones and leaves some out. The DNA gave D and trimming, while V, J and clone size come from that table. The table lists 95,000 to 110,000 clones, more than 80% of them singletons. These data come from a study of blood T cell repertoires in COVID-19. Study-wide background: The origin of the acute and convalescent COVID-19 samples was the United States, Italy and Spain. The cDNA or gDNA used as material had been derived from T cells, B-cell-depleted T cells, or PBMCs.

The germline gives CDR1 SGHNT, CDR2 YYREEE (reference sequence). V was clipped by 4 bases and J by 2 bases; unmatched bases: 4. CDR3 length: 16 amino acids. Sequencing was carried out using peripheral blood. The sequence derives from a woman aged 55-69 years with acute or convalescent COVID-19. The chain uses TRBV5-4 and TRBJ2-2, with 11 bases identical to TRBD2. As DNA, the CDR3 is TGTGCCAGCAGCCCGGGACTAGCGGAAAACACCGGGGAGCTGTTTTTT. Translating gives CASSPGLAENTGELFF.